One and the same sample provided the 8 T cell receptor beta chains below, sequenced in a study of T-cell memory formation after mild COVID-19. TCRdb reprocessed the 5' RACE reads with MiXCR, giving one entry per CDR3 protein. The data show more than 100,000 distinct CDR3 sequences, around 15% seen once. Source material: PBMCs or a T cell subset sorted from them (not recorded which). Every receptor here comes from a man between 18 and 35 years old who had mild COVID-19 (a few samples of this study predate the infection). Cell type and time point are not known.

This clonotype has only a few counts. In DNA form, the CDR3 reads TGTGCCAGCAGTAGGGACGGATACGAGCAGTACGTC. Translating gives CASSRDGYEQYV. V is TRBV12-3 or TRBV12-4 and J is TRBJ2-7, with D tentatively TRBD1 or TRBD2 (5 bases each). V lost 5 bases and J lost 4, with 9 bases in between. This CDR3 spans 12 amino acids.

This clonotype has ten or more counts. V usage is TRBV4-3 and J usage is TRBJ2-7; D is tentatively TRBD1 or TRBD2 (5 bases each). Germline V gene sequence: CDR1 LGHNA, CDR2 YSLEER. The CDR3 extends over 17 amino acids. V was trimmed by 0 bases and J by 6 bases, leaving 21 bases between them. CDR3 protein: CASSQEMVEQGPSEQYF. The CDR3, as DNA: TGCGCCAGCAGCCAAGAAATGGTAGAGCAGGGACCGAGCGAGCAGTACTTC.

The CDR3, as DNA: TGTGCCAGCAGCCCTCAGGGAGGGGTTGAAGCTTTCTTT. This encodes CASSPQGGVEAFF. The genes are TRBV7-9 and TRBJ1-1; a weak D match, TRBD1 (5 bases). This CDR3 spans 13 amino acids. Trimming took 5 bases from V and 7 from J, leaving 14 bases between them. CDR1 is SEHNR and CDR2 is FQNEAQ in the germline V gene (reference sequence).

This chain uses TRBV10-3 with TRBJ2-7, with 9 nucleotides matching TRBD2. In germline, CDR1 is ENHRY, CDR2 SYGVKD. J lost 6 bases, V lost 3 bases, and 6 bases had no gene match. The length of the CDR3 is 14 residues. The DNA for the CDR3 is TGTGCCATCAGTGAATCGAGTAGCGGGGGCGAGCAGTACGTC. The encoded protein is CAISESSSGGEQYV.

In its sample, this clonotype was seen a few times. The J gene is TRBJ2-7, the V gene TRBV5-1; D may be TRBD1 (6 bases). Looked up from germline, CDR1 is SGHRS and CDR2 is YFSETQ. The CDR3 runs to 14 residues. Trimming pared 0 bases from V and 3 bases from J, leaving 10 bases between. CDR3 loop: CASSLATGHYEQYV. CDR3 DNA sequence: TGCGCCAGCAGCTTGGCCACAGGGCACTACGAGCAGTACGTC.

V is TRBV4-3 and J is TRBJ2-1; weak D call: TRBD1 (6 bases). The CDR3 is 18 amino acids. V shed 0 bases and J shed 3 bases, with 18 bases lying between them. From germline, CDR1 is LGHNA and CDR2 YSLEER. The CDR3, as DNA: TGCGCCAGCAGCCAAGACCCGGACGGGGCGGACAGCTACAATGAGCAGTTCTTC. It is translated as CASSQDPDGADSYNEQFF.

This clonotype was seen a handful of times. The chain employs TRBV5-1 and TRBJ2-2; TRBD2 is a possible D gene (5 bases). From germline, CDR1 is SGHRS and CDR2 YFSETQ. This CDR3 has 15 residues. V lost 4 bases and J lost 4, with 14 bases in between. CDR3 protein: CASSPSSGITGELFF. CDR3 nucleotide sequence: TGCGCCAGCAGCCCTAGCTCCGGGATCACCGGGGAGCTGTTTTTT.

V usage is TRBV5-1 and J usage is TRBJ2-1, with 9 bases lining up with TRBD1. After removal of 4 bases from V and 8 bases from J, the junction contained 7 bases not matched to a gene. In germline, CDR1 is SGHRS, CDR2 YFSETQ. This CDR3 spans 14 amino acids. This chain's CDR3 is CASSKGQGVDEQFF. In DNA, the CDR3 is TGCGCCAGCAGCAAGGGACAGGGTGTCGATGAGCAGTTCTTC.